This TCR beta chain was captured in a study of T cell repertoires in ileal Crohn's disease. General observations from the study: Endoscopy was done a median around 7.5 months after surgery. Active smokers at surgery had more clonal expansions than non-smokers. All patients with clonality above 26.8% had endoscopic recurrence.

TCRdb's table, derived via immunoSEQ multiplex PCR, lists solely in-frame clones and lacks some. The sample records 8,000 to 10,000 clones, approximately 78% being singletons. In regard to this clone: Its antigen remains unidentified.

As for time point: neoterminal ileum biopsy at postoperative endoscopy, about 6 months after surgery. Included were adult ileal or ileocolonic Crohn's patients indicated for ileocolonic resection. Germline V gene lookup returns CDR1 MNHNS and CDR2 SASEGT. The trim removed 6 bases at V and 0 bases at J, leaving 2 bases unmatched. CDR3 length: 15 amino acids. This clonotype was obtained from an adult with Crohn's disease. The V gene is TRBV6-1, the J gene TRBJ2-6; TRBD2 matches 7 bases. Material: ileal tissue. The CDR3 DNA follows: TGTGCCAGCAGGTCGGGGGGCTCTGGGGCCAACGTCCTGACTTTC. It encodes CASRSGGSGANVLTF.